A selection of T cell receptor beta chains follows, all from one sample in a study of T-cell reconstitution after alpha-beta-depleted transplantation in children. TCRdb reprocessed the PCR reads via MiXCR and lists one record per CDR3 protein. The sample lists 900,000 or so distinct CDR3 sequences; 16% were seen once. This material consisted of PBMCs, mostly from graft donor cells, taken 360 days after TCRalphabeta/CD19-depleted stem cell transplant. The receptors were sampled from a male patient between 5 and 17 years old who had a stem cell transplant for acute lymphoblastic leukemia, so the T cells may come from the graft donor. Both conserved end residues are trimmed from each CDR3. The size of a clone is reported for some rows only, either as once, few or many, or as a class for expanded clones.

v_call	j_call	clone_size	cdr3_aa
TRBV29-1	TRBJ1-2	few	SVPLGQGGYT
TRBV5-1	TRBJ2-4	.	ASSLRPTPDIQY
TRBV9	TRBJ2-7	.	ASSIGLGSYEQY
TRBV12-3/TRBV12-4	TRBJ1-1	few	ASSFRPSTEAF
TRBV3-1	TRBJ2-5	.	ASTPATSGKETQY
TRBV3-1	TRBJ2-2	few	ASSQRGTTGELF
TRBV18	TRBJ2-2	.	ASSPRLREGNTGELF
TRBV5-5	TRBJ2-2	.	ASSTRLGVNTGELF
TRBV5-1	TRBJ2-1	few	ASSLRDPENNEQF
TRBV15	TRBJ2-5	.	ATSRERTGGVGPQY
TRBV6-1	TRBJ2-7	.	ASSEPTGSYEQY
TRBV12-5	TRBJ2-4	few	ASGFGGVDIQY
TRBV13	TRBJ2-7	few	ASSPPPLAGVSYEQY
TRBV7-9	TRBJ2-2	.	ASRLTGANTGELF
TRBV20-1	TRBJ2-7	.	SAPSRGSSPYEQY
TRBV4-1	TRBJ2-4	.	ASSHKVGDSPLAKNIQY
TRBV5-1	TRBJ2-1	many	ASSLDLRGNEQF
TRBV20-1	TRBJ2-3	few	SARASGSLDTQY
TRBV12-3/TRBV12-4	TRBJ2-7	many	ASRLTAYYEQY
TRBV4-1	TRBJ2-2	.	ASSQPFPRIDTGELF
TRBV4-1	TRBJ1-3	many	ASSQGRVRNTIY
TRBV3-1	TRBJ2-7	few	ASSLRTGTGMGEQY
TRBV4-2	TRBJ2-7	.	ASSQEGPDASYEQY
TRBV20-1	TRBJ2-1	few	SARPLAHSYNEQF
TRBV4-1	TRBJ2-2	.	ASSRPGTSGGPTGELF
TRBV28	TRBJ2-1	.	ASSLLVDLYNEQF
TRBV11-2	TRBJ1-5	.	ASSLTPGLGSGQPQH
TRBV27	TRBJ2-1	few	ASSYLELGEQF
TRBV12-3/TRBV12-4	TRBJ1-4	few	ASRTLRQRRLF